This TCR beta chain appears in the sequencing data of a study of T cell changes during pregnancy in multiple sclerosis. A single count supports this clone. The table came from immunoSEQ multiplex PCR; TCRdb's copy has only in-frame clones and leaves some out. The sample consists of fewer than 40,000 clones, about nine tenths of them appearing once. The sample here was CD8+ T cells from peripheral blood mononuclear cells, taken after pregnancy. The receptor was isolated from a female donor with multiple sclerosis, enrolled in a pregnancy study.

The CDR3 region has the DNA TGTGCCAGCAGCGCGCCTCGCCGTCTAGCGGGGGGCAGGACTAGCACAGATACGCAGTATTTT. Protein: CASSAPRRLAGGRTSTDTQYF. V is TRBV9 and J is TRBJ2-3; 11 nucleotides line up with TRBD2. Per the germline V gene, CDR1 is SGDLS and CDR2 is YYNGEE. There are 21 residues in the CDR3. Trimming cost V 3 bases and J 0 bases; bases outside gene matches: 18.